This TCR beta chain is drawn from a study of cytomegalovirus exposure and HLA in healthy donors (dated 2017 in TCRdb). The study in broad terms: According to an earlier analysis of a few hundred of the donors, roughly 180 million T cells yielded over 90 million unique TCR beta sequences and more than 250 Gb of sequence data. The study was designed to test whether signatures of past pathogen exposure could be identified by cataloging public T cell receptors. To predict cytomegalovirus infection status, the study combined high-throughput TCR immunosequencing, statistical association of individual TCRs with disease status, and machine learning. Across some 400 genotyped donors of the cohort, an average of approximately 240,000 unique TCR beta nucleotide sequences per donor were sequenced, and 15% to 20% of those sequences were non-productive. A later analysis re-examined previously published TCR beta repertoires from 500 to 700 donors and added high-resolution HLA genotyping to investigate patterns of TCR occurrence. In a later genetic analysis, genome-wide SNP genotypes for about 55% of the roughly 700 donors were used, and that subset was treated as a discovery cohort. An earlier analysis of 587 of the donors used high-throughput TCR beta sequencing to judge whether each TCR beta V gene segment behaved as functional or pseudogenic. Donor age, sex, ethnicity and CMV serostatus were collected together with the repertoire data. Of the roughly 430 genotyped donors, approximately 80% fell in the genetic ancestry cluster associated with self-reported Caucasian donors. The study used immunosequencing to profile the T cell repertoires of several hundred subjects and linked those repertoires to cytomegalovirus serostatus. All discovery cohort repertoires had been generated using a single sequencing platform. HLA typing covered class I and class II loci at four-digit resolution. About five DR-DQ haplotypes were treated as single units for association and clustering because of strong linkage in the cohort. An early release covering roughly 600 HLA-typed donors comprised about 300 gigabases of sequencing data and around 86 million unique TCR sequences. In the later analysis, no new phenotypic data were used to find candidate immune exposures; instead, reliance was placed on TCR beta sequences and their occurrence across donors. The number of donors typed differed by locus, with 629-630 for A, B, C, DRB1 and DQB1, more than 500 for DQA1, 600 to 610 for DPA1, and about 450 for DPB1. In addition to the first cohort of approximately 650 subjects, a separate validation cohort of approximately 130 different subjects was used.

The library was prepared using the immunoSEQ multiplex PCR assay. A mixture of 60 forward primers for TCR Vbeta segments and 13 reverse primers for TCR Jbeta segments was used in the multiplex PCR. Amplification of the CDR3 region of rearranged TCR beta genes was performed with a multiplex PCR assay on genomic DNA. The Illumina HiSeq System was used to sequence the amplified TCR beta libraries as 87-base-pair reads. Turning to the authors' computational methods: A later analysis counted about 76 million unique TCR beta chains across the 500 to 850 repertoires, and some 11 million of these chains were shared by at least two donors. Raw reads were error-corrected and collapsed into unique sequences by a nearest-neighbor algorithm in which closely related sequences were merged to remove PCR and sequencing errors. CDR3 sequences were aligned to IMGT reference sequences to assign V, D and J gene segments. Each retained sequence needed at least a six-nucleotide match to both a V gene segment and a J gene segment. A rearrangement counted as productive if the CDR3 had no stop codons and remained in frame with V and J, and every other rearrangement counted as non-productive. Following IMGT convention, CDR3 was defined as the stretch from the second conserved V-encoded cysteine to the conserved J-encoded phenylalanine. Sequences without an unambiguous match to a single V gene segment were excluded from the earlier analysis of about 630 of the donors. In an earlier analysis of 450 to 750 of the donors, a V segment was called functional when productive rearrangements were above 56.7%, and segregating when the standard deviation between donors exceeded 5%. To diagnose cytomegalovirus status from the catalog of TCR beta chain sequences, a statistical classification framework was built. V and J gene assignment, in a later analysis, came from comparing TCR nucleotide sequences with IMGT/GENE-DB human TR gene sequences. In a later analysis, CDR3 sequences and most-parsimonious VDJ recombination scenarios were assigned using the TCRdist pipeline. In a later analysis, each TCR beta chain was defined by its CDR3 amino acid sequence together with its V-gene family, and reads without a unique V-gene family were excluded. To address suspected cross-contamination and a sequencing artifact, a later analysis removed a few hundred highly shared, low-generation-probability nucleotide sequences. For each public chain, a later analysis derived a clonal expansion index from normalized ranks of inferred template counts within each repertoire. A later analysis computed generation probabilities with a VDJ recombination model fitted to out-of-frame rearrangements, and checked the results against IGoR. In a later analysis, hypergeometric tests were used to score TCR-TCR, TCR-HLA and TCR-CMV co-occurrence, with a repertoire-size bias correction applied to TCR pairs. To estimate false discovery rates, a later analysis permuted the HLA or CMV assignments 20 times. In a later analysis, co-occurring TCRs were grouped using DBSCAN, and TCRdist sequence similarity was added for clustering within HLA-allele-positive subsets. Repertoires with fewer than 30,000 or more than 120,000 public chains, plus five repertoires with anomalous nucleotide sharing, were excluded from co-occurrence clustering. TCRdb re-hosts the immuneACCESS table, in-frame sequences only. Its copies lack some clones; in the studies checked, an unresolved V gene accounts for under half of them, and the cause for the rest is not known. The V and J calls and clone size were taken over from that table, and D and trimming were inferred from the DNA. The sample includes nearly 110,000 clones, with 77% observed a single time. In total, the top ten clones hold more than 4% of the sample.

In total, 500 to 700 healthy bone marrow donors made up the cohort. At the time of sampling, all cohort members were nominally healthy, though unrecorded immune exposures were likely present. The donor tested CMV seronegative and was one of the 352 seronegative cohort members. A peripheral blood sample was provided by each donor, and peripheral blood mononuclear cells were used for TCR beta sequencing. Genomic DNA extraction from the blood cell samples was performed with the Qiagen DNeasy Blood Extraction Kit. Compared with germline, V lacks 5 bases and J lacks 2 bases; bases without a gene match: 8. Per the germline V gene (reference sequence), LNHNV is the CDR1 and YYDKDF is the CDR2. The CDR3 measures 15 amino acids from cysteine to phenylalanine. Of all the DNA, just the CDR3 is kept, 45 bases in frame from base 1. The investigation overall reported the following: Strong co-occurrence of HLA alleles, especially DR and DQ, made assigning TCR associations to individual alleles difficult. Because counts were too low, 15 to 20 rarely observed V segments, including chromosome 9 orphons, were excluded from the earlier analysis of several hundred of the donors. According to a later genetic analysis, donors in an Asian-associated ancestry cluster had fewer N-insertions in productive TCRs than the approximately 610-donor mean. In an earlier analysis of some 500 of the donors, most TCR beta V segments were observed in productive rearrangements about 87% or about 30% of the time, broadly matching IMGT annotations. The study listed 150 to 200 TCR beta chains as associated with cytomegalovirus. Correlated functional status among segregating V segments might be attributable to linkage disequilibrium, but an unknown experimental factor could not be ruled out. A later analysis found that TCR association rates varied across HLA loci, with DRB1 alleles showing the most associated TCRs and HLA-C alleles the fewest. Most TCR sequences were observed very rarely across donors, whereas some public TCRs were present in many individuals. Presence/absence analyses assumed roughly uniform sequencing depth across donors, an assumption that may not hold. The authors suggested that the approach could potentially be generalized to other disease states and immunological phenotypes. The only immune exposure information available for the cohort was CMV serostatus. The sequencing pipeline was judged likely to have produced a cluster of highly shared sequence variants as a technical artifact. In both the original and validation cohorts, the classifier was reported to diagnose cytomegalovirus status with high specificity and sensitivity. A later analysis associated 16,951 TCR beta sequences with specific HLA alleles at a false discovery rate of 0.05. A later genetic analysis associated a missense DCLRE1C variant with V-gene and J-gene trimming of TCR beta chains, and an independent cohort replicated the association. A further reported finding was that TCR beta sequences accurately predicted the HLA-A and HLA-B alleles for most subjects in the first cohort. Because HLA typing was unavailable for some donors at each locus, only the typed subset was used in association tests. According to a later analysis, parvovirus B19, influenza, CMV and Epstein-Barr virus appeared linked to several top co-occurrence clusters. Only TCR beta chains were sequenced in this cohort, and the absence of alpha or paired-chain data limited detectable features. The 87-base-pair reads could not distinguish some IMGT-functional V segments, including TRBV6-2 and TRBV6-3, so those segments were excluded. Compared with equally common non-associated chains, HLA-associated TCR beta chains in a later analysis were more clonally expanded and had lower generation probabilities. Most CMV-associated TCR beta chains appeared to be HLA-restricted in a later analysis, and the HLA associations seemed to be driven largely by CMV exposure. A few of the identified cytomegalovirus-associated TCR beta chains were confirmed in vitro to be specific for cytomegalovirus antigens.

Turning to this clone: Its antigen is unknown. No qualities accompany the bases; no much larger clone lies one base away.

The sequencing input was PBMCs. The clonotype originates from a male donor in good health and CMV-seronegative. The rearranged segments are TRBV15 and TRBJ2-7, and TRBD1 matches 8 of the central bases. The nucleotide sequence reads TGTGCCACCAGCTTCGGACAGGGCGTGACCTACGAGCAGTACTTC. Translated, this is CATSFGQGVTYEQYF.